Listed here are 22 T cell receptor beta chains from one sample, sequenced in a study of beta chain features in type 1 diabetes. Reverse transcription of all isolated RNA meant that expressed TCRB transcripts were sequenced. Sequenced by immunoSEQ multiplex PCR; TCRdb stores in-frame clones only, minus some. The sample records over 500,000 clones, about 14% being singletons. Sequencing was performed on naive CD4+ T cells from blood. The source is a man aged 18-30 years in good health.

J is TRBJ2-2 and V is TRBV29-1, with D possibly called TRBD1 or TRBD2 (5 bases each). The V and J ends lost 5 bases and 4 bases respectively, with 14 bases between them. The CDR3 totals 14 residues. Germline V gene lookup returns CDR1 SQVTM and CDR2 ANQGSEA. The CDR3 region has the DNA TGCAGCGTTCCCAACAGGCGGGTCACCGGGGAGCTGTTTTTT. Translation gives CSVPNRRVTGELFF.

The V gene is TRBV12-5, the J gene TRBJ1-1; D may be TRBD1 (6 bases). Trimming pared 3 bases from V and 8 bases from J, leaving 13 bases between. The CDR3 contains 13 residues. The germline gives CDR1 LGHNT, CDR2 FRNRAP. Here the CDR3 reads CASGFGLTGEAFF. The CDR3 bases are TGTGCTAGTGGTTTCGGCCTCACAGGGGAAGCTTTCTTT.

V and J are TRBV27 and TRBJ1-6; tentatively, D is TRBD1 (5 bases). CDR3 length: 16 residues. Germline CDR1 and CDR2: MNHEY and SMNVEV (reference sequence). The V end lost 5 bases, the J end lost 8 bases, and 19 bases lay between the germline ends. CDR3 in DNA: TGTGCCAGCAGTCCCCCGGGGCAGGGTCGGGATTCACCCCTCCACTTT. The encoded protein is CASSPPGQGRDSPLHF.

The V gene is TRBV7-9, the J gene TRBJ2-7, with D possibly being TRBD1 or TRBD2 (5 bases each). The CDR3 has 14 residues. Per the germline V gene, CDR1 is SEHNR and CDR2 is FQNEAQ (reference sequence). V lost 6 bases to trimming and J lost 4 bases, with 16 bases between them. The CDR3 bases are TGTGCCAGCAGTTACCGGGACGGACGATACGAGCAGTACTTC. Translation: CASSYRDGRYEQYF.

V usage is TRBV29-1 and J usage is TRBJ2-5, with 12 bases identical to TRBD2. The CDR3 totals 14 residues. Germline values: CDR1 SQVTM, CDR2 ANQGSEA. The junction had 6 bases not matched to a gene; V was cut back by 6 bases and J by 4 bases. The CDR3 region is CSVHRTSGIETQYF. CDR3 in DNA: TGCAGCGTCCATAGGACTAGCGGGATAGAGACCCAGTACTTC.

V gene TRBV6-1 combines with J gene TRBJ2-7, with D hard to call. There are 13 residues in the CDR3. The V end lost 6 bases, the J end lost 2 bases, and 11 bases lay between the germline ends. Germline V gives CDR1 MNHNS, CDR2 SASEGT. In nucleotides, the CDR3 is TGTGCCAGCAGGCTATCGAGGACCTACGAGCAGTACTTC. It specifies CASRLSRTYEQYF.

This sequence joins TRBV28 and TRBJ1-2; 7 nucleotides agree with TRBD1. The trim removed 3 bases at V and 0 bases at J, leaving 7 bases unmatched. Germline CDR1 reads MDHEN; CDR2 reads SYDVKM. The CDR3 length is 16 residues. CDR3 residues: CASSFPDRRSNYGYTF. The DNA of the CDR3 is TGTGCCAGCAGTTTCCCGGACAGGCGTTCTAACTATGGCTACACCTTC.

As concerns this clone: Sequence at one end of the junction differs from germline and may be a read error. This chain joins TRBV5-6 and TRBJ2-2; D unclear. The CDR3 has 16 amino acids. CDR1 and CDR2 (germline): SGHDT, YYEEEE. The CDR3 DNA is TGTGCCAGCAGCTTGGGTCTAGGTGTCAACAACGGGGAGCTGTTTTTT. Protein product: CASSLGLGVNNGELFF.

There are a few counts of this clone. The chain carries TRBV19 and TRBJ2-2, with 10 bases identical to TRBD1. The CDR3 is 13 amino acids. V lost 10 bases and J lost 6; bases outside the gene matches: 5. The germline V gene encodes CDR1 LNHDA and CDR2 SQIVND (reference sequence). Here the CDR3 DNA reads TGTGCCACCAGGACAGGGGGGGCCGGGGAGCTGTTTTTT. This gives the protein CATRTGGAGELFF.

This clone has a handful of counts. This CDR3 reads CASSPPWAGNSGANVLTF. In nucleotides, the CDR3 is TGTGCCAGCTCACCACCGTGGGCAGGGAACTCTGGGGCCAACGTCCTGACTTTC. V gene TRBV18 combines with J gene TRBJ2-6; D might be TRBD1 (5 bases). This CDR3 is 18 amino acids long. Trimming cost V 0 bases and J 0 bases, with 12 bases left between them. In germline, CDR1 is KGHSH, CDR2 LQKENI.

The CDR3: CASSRWPGELFF. The CDR3 DNA sequence: TGTGCCAGCTCACGGTGGCCCGGGGAGCTGTTTTTT. The rearrangement joins TRBV18 to TRBJ2-2; D unresolved. The germline V and J ends were trimmed by 4 bases and 6 bases, with 6 bases remaining between them. Germline-derived CDR1 and CDR2 are KGHSH and LQKENI. There are 12 residues in the CDR3. Full variable domain (missing parts from reference TRBV18 and TRBJ2-2): NAGVMQNPRHLVRRRGQEARLRCSPMKGHSHVYWYRQLPEEGLKFMVYLQKENIIDESGMPKERFSAEFPKEGPSILRIQQVVRGDSAAYFCASSRWPGELFFGEGSRLTVL.

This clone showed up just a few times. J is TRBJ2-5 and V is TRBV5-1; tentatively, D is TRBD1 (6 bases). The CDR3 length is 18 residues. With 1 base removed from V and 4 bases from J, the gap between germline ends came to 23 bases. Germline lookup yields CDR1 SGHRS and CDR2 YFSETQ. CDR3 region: CASSLRQGMVVRGETQYF. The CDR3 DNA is TGCGCCAGCAGCTTGCGCCAGGGGATGGTGGTAAGGGGAGAGACCCAGTACTTC.

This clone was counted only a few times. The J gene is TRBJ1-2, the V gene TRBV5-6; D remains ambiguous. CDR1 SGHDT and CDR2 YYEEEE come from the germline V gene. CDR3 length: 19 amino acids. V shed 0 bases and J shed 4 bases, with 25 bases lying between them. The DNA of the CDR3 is TGTGCCAGCAGCTTGGTCTTGACTACAGCCGCCTCGGGGTTCTATGGCTACACCTTC. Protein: CASSLVLTTAASGFYGYTF.

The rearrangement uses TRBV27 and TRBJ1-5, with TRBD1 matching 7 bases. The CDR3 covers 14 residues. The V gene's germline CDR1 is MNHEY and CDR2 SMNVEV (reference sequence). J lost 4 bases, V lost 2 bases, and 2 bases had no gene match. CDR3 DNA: TGTGCCAGCAGTTTAACAGGGGCGAATCAGCCCCAGCATTTT. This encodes CASSLTGANQPQHF.

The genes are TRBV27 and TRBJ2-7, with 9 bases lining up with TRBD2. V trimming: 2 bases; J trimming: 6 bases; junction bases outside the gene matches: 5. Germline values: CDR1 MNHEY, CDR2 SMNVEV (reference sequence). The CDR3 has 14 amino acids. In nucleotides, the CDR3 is TGTGCCAGCAGTTTAGCGGGAGGGCCCATCGAGCAGTACTTC. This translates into CASSLAGGPIEQYF.

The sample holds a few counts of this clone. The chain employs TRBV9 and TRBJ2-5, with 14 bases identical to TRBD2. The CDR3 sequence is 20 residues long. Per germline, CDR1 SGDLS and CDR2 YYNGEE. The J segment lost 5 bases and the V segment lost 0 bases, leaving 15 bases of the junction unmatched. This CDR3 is CASSVGTASPRTSGRETQYF. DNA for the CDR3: TGTGCCAGCAGCGTAGGGACAGCATCCCCGAGGACTAGCGGGAGGGAGACCCAGTACTTC.

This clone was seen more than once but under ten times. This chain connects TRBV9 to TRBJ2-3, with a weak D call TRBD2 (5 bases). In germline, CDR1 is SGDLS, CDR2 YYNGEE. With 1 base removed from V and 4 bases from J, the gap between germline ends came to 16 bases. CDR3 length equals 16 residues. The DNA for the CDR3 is TGTGCCAGCAGCGTACGTTGGACTCCCGCCCCAGATACGCAGTATTTT. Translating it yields CASSVRWTPAPDTQYF.

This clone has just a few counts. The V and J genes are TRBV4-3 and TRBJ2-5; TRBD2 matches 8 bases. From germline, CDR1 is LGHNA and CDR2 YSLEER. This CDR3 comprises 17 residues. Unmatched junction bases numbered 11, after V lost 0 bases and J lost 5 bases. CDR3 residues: CASSQEPGAGVIETQYF. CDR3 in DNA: TGCGCCAGCAGCCAAGAACCAGGAGCGGGAGTGATCGAGACCCAGTACTTC.

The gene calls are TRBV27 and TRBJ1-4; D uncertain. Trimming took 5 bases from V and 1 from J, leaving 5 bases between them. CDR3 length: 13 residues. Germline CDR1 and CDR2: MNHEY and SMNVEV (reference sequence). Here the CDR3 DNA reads TGTGCCAGCAGTCAGAGAACTAATGAAAAACTGTTTTTT. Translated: CASSQRTNEKLFF.

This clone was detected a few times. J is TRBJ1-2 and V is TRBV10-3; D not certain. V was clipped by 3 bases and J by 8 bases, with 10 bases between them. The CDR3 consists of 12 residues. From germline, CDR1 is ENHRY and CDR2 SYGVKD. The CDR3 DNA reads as TGTGCCATCAGTGACCCCCCGACAGGCTACACCTTC. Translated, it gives CAISDPPTGYTF.

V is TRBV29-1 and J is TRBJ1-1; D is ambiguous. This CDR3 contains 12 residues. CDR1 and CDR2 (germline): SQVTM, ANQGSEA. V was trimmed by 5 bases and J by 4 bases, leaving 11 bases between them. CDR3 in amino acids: CSVTGGVTEAFF. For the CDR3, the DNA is TGCAGCGTTACGGGTGGGGTCACTGAAGCTTTCTTT.

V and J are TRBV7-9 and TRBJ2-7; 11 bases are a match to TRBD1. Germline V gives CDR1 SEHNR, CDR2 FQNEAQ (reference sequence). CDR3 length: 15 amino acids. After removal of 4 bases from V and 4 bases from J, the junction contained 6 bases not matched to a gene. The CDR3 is CASSSPDRGRYEQYF. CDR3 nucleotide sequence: TGTGCCAGCAGCTCTCCGGACAGGGGGCGGTACGAGCAGTACTTC.